The rows below give T cell receptor beta chains drawn from one sample of a study of Ad26.COV2.S vaccination and SARS-CoV-2 variants. Sequenced by immunoSEQ multiplex PCR; TCRdb stores in-frame clones only, minus some. The data hold hundreds of thousands of clones, with roughly 86% observed a single time. The specimen was peripheral blood, collected in a trial of Ad26.COV2.S vaccine versus placebo. Receptor source: a person aged 18-60 years who received the Ad26.COV2.S COVID-19 vaccine or a placebo. The CDR3 runs from the conserved cysteine through the conserved F or W. Each record gives: J gene, clone size, V gene, D gene, CDR3 protein, CDR3 DNA. The D gene is left open where the match is weak. Clone size appears in some rows only: once, few, many, or a class for an expanded clone.

>TRBJ2-2|-|TRBV19|TRBD2
CASTRLAGGPWDGELFF
TGTGCCAGTACCCGACTAGCGGGAGGGCCCTGGGACGGGGAGCTGTTTTTT
>TRBJ1-1|-|TRBV11-2|-
CASSLVGRANTEAFF
TGTGCCAGCAGCTTAGTTGGACGGGCGAACACTGAAGCTTTCTTT
>TRBJ1-1|few|TRBV30|-
CAWKDRTLNTEAFF
TGTGCCTGGAAAGATAGAACCTTGAACACTGAAGCTTTCTTT
>TRBJ1-1|-|TRBV11-2|TRBD1
CASREDRVETFF
TGTGCCAGCAGGGAAGACAGGGTTGAGACTTTCTTT
>TRBJ2-7|-|TRBV5-4|TRBD1
CASTRQGSDEQYF
TGTGCCAGCACCCGACAGGGGTCCGACGAGCAGTACTTC
>TRBJ1-1|-|TRBV3-1/TRBV3-2|-
CASSQGGGPTEAFF
TGTGCCAGCAGCCAAGGGGGGGGACCCACTGAAGCTTTCTTT
>TRBJ1-5|-|TRBV2|-
CASSGVYKGVSNQPQHF
TGTGCCAGCAGTGGGGTTTACAAGGGCGTTAGCAATCAGCCCCAGCATTTT
>TRBJ1-5|-|TRBV2|-
CASSVSLSNQPQHF
TGTGCCAGCAGTGTTTCTCTTAGCAATCAGCCCCAGCATTTT
>TRBJ2-7|-|TRBV6-1|-
CASSEQGSSYEQYF
TGTGCCAGCAGTGAACAGGGGAGCTCCTACGAGCAGTACTTC
>TRBJ2-1|-|TRBV18|TRBD1
CASSPGQGLGNEQFF
TGTGCCAGCTCACCGGGACAGGGCCTGGGAAATGAGCAGTTCTTC
>TRBJ1-3|-|TRBV7-3|-
CASSLTGSSGNTIYF
TGTGCCAGCAGCTTGACGGGAAGCTCTGGAAACACCATATATTTT
>TRBJ2-1|-|TRBV29-1|TRBD2
CSVEENAGGGYNEQFF
TGCAGCGTTGAAGAGAACGCGGGCGGGGGCTACAATGAGCAGTTCTTC
>TRBJ2-1|-|TRBV18|-
CASSPRVENEQFF
TGTGCCAGCTCCCCCCGAGTTGAGAATGAGCAGTTCTTC
>TRBJ2-7|-|TRBV6-4|-
CASSARNQGFQQYF
TGTGCCAGCAGTGCCCGCAATCAGGGGTTCCAGCAGTACTTC
>TRBJ2-5|-|TRBV3-1/TRBV3-2|TRBD2
CASSQNLAEETQYF
TGTGCCAGCAGCCAGAATCTAGCGGAAGAGACCCAGTACTTC
>TRBJ2-3|-|TRBV7-2|-
CASSPDSPSFRIEGTQYF
TGTGCCAGCAGCCCAGACTCCCCCTCATTCAGGATCGAAGGGACGCAGTATTTT
>TRBJ2-1|-|TRBV10-2|-
CASSEYSGRSYNEQFF
TGCGCCAGCAGTGAGTACAGCGGGCGCTCCTACAATGAGCAGTTCTTC
>TRBJ1-2|-|TRBV6-5|-
CASSYSEGGYTF
TGTGCCAGCAGTTACTCGGAAGGTGGCTACACCTTC
>TRBJ1-5|-|TRBV3-1/TRBV3-2|-
CASSQDSKSNQPQHF
TGTGCCAGCAGCCAAGATTCAAAATCCAATCAGCCCCAGCATTTT
>TRBJ2-3|-|TRBV7-9|-
CASSLGWAGMAGTQYF
TGTGCCAGCAGCTTAGGCTGGGCGGGGATGGCGGGTACGCAGTATTTT
>TRBJ1-2|-|TRBV18|-
CASSPSWTEQDGYTF
TGTGCCAGCTCACCCTCCTGGACAGAGCAGGATGGCTACACCTTC
>TRBJ2-7|-|TRBV5-1|TRBD2
CASSLGEGLGEQYF
TGCGCCAGCAGCCTTGGGGAGGGGTTAGGCGAGCAGTACTTC
>TRBJ1-1|-|TRBV11-2|TRBD1
CASSFHRGTEAFF
TGTGCCAGCAGCTTCCACAGGGGCACTGAAGCTTTCTTT
>TRBJ1-2|-|TRBV2|-
CASSEGRAGFMGYTF
TGTGCCAGCAGTGAAGGCAGGGCAGGCTTCATGGGCTACACCTTC
>TRBJ1-2|-|TRBV2|TRBD1
CASTLTGRNGYTF
TGTGCCAGCACCTTGACAGGGAGGAATGGCTACACCTTC
>TRBJ1-3|-|TRBV29-1|-
CSVLLHSLNTIYF
TGCAGCGTTCTCCTCCACTCTTTAAACACCATATATTTT
>TRBJ1-4|-|TRBV2|TRBD1
CAGTGGAAANEKLFF
TGTGCCGGTACAGGGGGCGCAGCGGCTAATGAAAAACTGTTTTTT
>TRBJ1-5|-|TRBV10-1|-
CASSESSPPFGSSDLGQPQHF
TGCGCCAGCAGTGAGTCGAGTCCTCCGTTTGGGTCGTCTGATCTAGGTCAGCCCCAGCATTTT
>TRBJ1-3|-|TRBV4-2|-
CASSVGRAGNTIYF
TGTGCCAGCAGCGTGGGGCGGGCTGGAAACACCATATATTTT
>TRBJ1-1|once|TRBV16|TRBD1
CASSQGDRRSGGDTEAFF
TGTGCCAGCAGCCAAGGGGACAGGCGTTCGGGGGGGGACACTGAAGCTTTCTTT
>TRBJ1-1|-|TRBV7-9|-
CASSLYEGTEAFF
TGTGCCAGCAGCTTATATGAAGGGACTGAAGCTTTCTTT
>TRBJ2-1|-|TRBV11-2|-
CASSLQGWEQFF
TGTGCCAGCAGCTTACAGGGTTGGGAGCAGTTCTTC
>TRBJ2-1|-|TRBV3-1/TRBV3-2|-
CASSLTGVEQFF
TGTGCCAGCAGCCTAACAGGTGTTGAGCAGTTCTTC
>TRBJ2-7|-|TRBV2|-
CASSSFLGGEQYF
TGTGCCAGCAGCTCCTTTCTGGGGGGCGAGCAGTACTTC
>TRBJ1-2|-|TRBV6-5|TRBD1
CASRVTQGVNYGYTF
TGTGCCAGCAGAGTTACACAGGGGGTGAACTATGGCTACACCTTC
>TRBJ2-6|-|TRBV6-6|-
CASSKGSGANVLTF
TGTGCCAGCAGTAAGGGTTCCGGGGCCAACGTCCTGACTTTC
>TRBJ2-4|-|TRBV7-2|-
CASSLELTPAKNIQYF
TGTGCCAGCAGCTTAGAACTGACTCCAGCCAAAAACATTCAGTACTTC
>TRBJ2-5|-|TRBV30|TRBD2
CAWNSGIGETQYF
TGTGCCTGGAATAGCGGGATAGGAGAGACCCAGTACTTC
>TRBJ1-2|-|TRBV6-5|-
CASRGHGYGYTF
TGTGCCAGCAGGGGACACGGCTATGGCTACACCTTC